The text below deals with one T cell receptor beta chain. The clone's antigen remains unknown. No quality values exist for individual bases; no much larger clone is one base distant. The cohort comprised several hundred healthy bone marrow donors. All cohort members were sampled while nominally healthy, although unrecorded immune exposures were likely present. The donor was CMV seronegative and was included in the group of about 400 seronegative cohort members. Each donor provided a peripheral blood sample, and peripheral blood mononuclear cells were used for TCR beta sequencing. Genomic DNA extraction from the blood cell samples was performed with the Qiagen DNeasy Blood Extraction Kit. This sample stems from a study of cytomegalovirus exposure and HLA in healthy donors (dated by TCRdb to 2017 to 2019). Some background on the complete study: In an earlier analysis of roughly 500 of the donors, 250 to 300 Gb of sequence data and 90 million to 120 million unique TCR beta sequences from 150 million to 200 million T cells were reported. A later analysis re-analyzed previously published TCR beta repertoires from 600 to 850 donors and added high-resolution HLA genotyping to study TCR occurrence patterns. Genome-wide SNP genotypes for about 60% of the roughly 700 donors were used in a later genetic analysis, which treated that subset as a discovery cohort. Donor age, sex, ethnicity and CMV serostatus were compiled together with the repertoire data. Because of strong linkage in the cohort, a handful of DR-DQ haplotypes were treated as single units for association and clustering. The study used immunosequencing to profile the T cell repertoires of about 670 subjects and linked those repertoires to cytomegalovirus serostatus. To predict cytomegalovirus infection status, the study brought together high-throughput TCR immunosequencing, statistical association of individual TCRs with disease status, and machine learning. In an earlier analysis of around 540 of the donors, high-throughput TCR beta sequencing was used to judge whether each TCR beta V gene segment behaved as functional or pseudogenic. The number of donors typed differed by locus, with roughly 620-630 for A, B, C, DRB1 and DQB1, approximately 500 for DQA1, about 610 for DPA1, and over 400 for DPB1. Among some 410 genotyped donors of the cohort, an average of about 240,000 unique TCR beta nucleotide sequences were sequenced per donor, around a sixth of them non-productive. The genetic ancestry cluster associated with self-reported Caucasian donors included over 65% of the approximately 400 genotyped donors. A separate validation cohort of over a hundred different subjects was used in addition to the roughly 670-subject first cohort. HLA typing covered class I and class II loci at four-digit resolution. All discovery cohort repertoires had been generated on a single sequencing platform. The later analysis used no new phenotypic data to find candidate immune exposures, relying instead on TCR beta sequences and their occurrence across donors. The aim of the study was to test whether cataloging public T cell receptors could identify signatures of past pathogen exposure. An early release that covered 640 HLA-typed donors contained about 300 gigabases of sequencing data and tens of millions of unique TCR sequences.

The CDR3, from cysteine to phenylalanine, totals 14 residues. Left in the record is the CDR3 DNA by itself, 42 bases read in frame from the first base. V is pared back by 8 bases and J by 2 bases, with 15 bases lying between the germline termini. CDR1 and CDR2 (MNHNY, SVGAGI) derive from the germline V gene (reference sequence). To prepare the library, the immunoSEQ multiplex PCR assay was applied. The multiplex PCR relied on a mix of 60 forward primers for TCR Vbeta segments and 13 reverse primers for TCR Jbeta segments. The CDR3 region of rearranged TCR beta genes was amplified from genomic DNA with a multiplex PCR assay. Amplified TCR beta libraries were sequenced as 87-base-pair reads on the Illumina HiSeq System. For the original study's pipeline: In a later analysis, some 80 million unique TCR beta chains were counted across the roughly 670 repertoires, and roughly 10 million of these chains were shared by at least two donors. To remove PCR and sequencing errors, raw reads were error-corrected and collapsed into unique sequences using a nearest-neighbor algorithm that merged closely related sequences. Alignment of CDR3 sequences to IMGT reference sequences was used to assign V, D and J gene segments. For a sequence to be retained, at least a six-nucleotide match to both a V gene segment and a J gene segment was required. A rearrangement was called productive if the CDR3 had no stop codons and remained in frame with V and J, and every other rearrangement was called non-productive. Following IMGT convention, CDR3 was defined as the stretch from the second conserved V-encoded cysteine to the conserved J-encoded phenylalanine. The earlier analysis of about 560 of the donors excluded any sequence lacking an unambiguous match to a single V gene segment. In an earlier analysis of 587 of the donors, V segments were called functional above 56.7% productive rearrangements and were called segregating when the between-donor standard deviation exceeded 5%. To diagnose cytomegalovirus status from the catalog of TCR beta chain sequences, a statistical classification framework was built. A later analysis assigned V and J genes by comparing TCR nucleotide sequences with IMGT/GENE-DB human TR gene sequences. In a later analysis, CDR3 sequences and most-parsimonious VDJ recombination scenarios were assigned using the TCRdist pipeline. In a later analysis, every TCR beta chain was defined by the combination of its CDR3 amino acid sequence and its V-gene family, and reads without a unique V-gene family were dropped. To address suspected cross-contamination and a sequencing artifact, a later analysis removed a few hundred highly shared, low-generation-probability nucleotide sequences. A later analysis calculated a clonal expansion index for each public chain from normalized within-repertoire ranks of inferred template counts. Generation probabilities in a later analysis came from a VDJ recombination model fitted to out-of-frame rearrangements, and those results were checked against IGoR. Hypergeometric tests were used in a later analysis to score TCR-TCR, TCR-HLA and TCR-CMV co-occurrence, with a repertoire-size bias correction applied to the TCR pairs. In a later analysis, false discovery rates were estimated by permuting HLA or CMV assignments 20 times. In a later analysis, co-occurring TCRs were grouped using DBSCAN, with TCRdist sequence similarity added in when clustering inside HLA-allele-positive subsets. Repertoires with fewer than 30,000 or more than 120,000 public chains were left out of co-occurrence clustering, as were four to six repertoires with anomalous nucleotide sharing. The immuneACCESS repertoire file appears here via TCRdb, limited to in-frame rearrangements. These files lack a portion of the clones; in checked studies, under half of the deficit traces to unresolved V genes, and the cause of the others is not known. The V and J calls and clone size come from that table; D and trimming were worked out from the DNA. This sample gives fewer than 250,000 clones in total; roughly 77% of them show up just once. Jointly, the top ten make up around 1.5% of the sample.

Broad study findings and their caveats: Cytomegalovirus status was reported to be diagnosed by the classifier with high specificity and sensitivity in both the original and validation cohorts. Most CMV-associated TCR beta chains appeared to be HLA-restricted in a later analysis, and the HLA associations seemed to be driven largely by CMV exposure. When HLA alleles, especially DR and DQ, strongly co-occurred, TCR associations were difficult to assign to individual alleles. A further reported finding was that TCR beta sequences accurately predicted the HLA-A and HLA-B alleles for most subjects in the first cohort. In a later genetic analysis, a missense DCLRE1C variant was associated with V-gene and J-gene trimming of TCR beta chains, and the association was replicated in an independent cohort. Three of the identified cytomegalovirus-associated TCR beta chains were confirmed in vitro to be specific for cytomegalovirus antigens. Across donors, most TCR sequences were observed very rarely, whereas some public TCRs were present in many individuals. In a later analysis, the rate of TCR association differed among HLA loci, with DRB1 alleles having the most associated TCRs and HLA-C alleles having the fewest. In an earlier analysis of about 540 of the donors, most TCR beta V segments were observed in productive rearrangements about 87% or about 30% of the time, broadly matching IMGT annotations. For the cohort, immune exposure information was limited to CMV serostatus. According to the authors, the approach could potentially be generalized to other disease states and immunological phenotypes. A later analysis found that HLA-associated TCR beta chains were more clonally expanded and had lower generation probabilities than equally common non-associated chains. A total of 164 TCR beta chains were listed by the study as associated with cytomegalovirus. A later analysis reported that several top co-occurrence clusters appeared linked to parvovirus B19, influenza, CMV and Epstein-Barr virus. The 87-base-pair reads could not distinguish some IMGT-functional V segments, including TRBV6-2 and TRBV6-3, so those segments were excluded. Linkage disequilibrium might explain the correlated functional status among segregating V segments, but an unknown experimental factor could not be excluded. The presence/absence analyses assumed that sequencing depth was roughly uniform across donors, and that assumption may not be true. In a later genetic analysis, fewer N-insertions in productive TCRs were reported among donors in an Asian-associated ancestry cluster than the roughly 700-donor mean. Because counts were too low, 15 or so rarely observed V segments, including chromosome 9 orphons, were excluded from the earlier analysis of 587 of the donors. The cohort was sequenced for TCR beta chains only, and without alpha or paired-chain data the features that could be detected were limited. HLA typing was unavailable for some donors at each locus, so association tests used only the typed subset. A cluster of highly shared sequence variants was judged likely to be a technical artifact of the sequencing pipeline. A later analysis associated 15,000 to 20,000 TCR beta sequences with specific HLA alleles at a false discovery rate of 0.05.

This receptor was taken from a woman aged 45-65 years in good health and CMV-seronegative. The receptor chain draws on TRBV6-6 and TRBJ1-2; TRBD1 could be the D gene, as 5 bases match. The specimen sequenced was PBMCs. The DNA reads TGTGCCAGCCTTCTAGGGGCCTCGAACTATGGCTACACCTTC. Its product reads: CASLLGASNYGYTF.